A selection of T cell receptor beta chains follows, all from one sample in a study of blood T cell repertoires in COVID-19. TCRdb's copy holds only in-frame clones and misses some; the assay was immunoSEQ multiplex PCR. Here the sample spans about 230,000 clones, about nine tenths being singletons. The sample consisted of PBMCs or T cells enriched from blood (not recorded which). These receptor sequences come from a woman younger than 45 with acute COVID-19. Each CDR3 is given with its conserved first and last residue. Fields, in order: clone size, V gene, D gene, J gene, CDR3 DNA, CDR3 protein. D genes are given only for firm matches. Clone size is stated in some rows and not others, as once, few, many or a class when expanded.

>-|TRBV11-3|-|TRBJ2-1
TGTGCCAGCGGGCGGGGAAATGAGCAGTTCTTC
CASGRGNEQFF
>-|TRBV5-1|-|TRBJ1-2
TGCGCCAGCAGCTGGGACGGGGGTAACTATGGCTACACCTTC
CASSWDGGNYGYTF
>-|TRBV2|-|TRBJ2-7
TGTGCCAGCAGTGAATACACGTCCTACGAGCAGTACTTC
CASSEYTSYEQYF
>-|TRBV4-3|-|TRBJ1-5
TGCGCCAGCAGCCAAGACACGGGGGGCAATCAGCCCCAGCATTTT
CASSQDTGGNQPQHF
>-|TRBV5-1|TRBD1|TRBJ2-2
TGCGCCAGCAGCTTGTCAGGGGGCAGTAATACCGGGGAGCTGTTTTTT
CASSLSGGSNTGELFF
>-|TRBV4-3|TRBD1|TRBJ1-2
TGCGCCAGCAGCCAAGAAACAGGGGGCGTTTTATATGGCTACACCTTC
CASSQETGGVLYGYTF
>-|TRBV5-1|TRBD2|TRBJ2-6
TGCGCCAGCAGCTTTGGGAGGGACTCTGGGGCCAACGTCCTGACTTTC
CASSFGRDSGANVLTF
>-|TRBV9|TRBD1|TRBJ1-4
TGTGCCAGCAGTGGGGACAGGGGTGGTGAAAAACTGTTTTTT
CASSGDRGGEKLFF
>-|TRBV12-3/TRBV12-4|-|TRBJ2-2
TGTGCCAGCACTTTACAGGGTGGAGGGGAGCTGTTTTTT
CASTLQGGGELFF
>-|TRBV5-5|TRBD1|TRBJ1-1
TGTGCCAGCAGCTTGGCCGGGCGGACAGGGAGGACTGAAGCTTTCTTT
CASSLAGRTGRTEAFF
>few|TRBV7-2|-|TRBJ2-3
TGTGCCAGCAGCCCCTTCCCGCGCGGGCCAGATACGCAGTATTTT
CASSPFPRGPDTQYF
>-|TRBV7-2|TRBD1|TRBJ1-4
TGTGCCAGCAGCCTGCCAGGGGGCGCAACTAATGAAAAACTGTTTTTT
CASSLPGGATNEKLFF
>once|TRBV6-4|-|TRBJ1-2
TGTGCCAGCAGTGACGGACTGGGGAGGGTCTATGGCTACACCTTC
CASSDGLGRVYGYTF
>-|TRBV30|-|TRBJ1-4
TGTGCCTGGAGTTCACAGGGTAACCCCAGTTTTAGTGAAAAACTGTTTTTT
CAWSSQGNPSFSEKLFF
>-|TRBV5-1|TRBD1|TRBJ1-4
TGCGCCAGCAGCCCGAACCGGGACAGGCATGAAAAACTGTTTTTT
CASSPNRDRHEKLFF
>once|TRBV18|-|TRBJ1-2
TGTGCCAGCCGGGATTCCTATGGCTACACCTTC
CASRDSYGYTF
>once|TRBV12-3/TRBV12-4|TRBD1|TRBJ2-7
TGTGCCAGCAGTAGGGGACAGGGCGAGCAGTACTTC
CASSRGQGEQYF
>few|TRBV29-1|-|TRBJ1-2
TGCAGCGTTGCAGGGCAGAACTATGGCTACACCTTC
CSVAGQNYGYTF
>few|TRBV4-3|TRBD2|TRBJ2-2
TGCGCCAGCAGCCAAGTAGCTAGCGGGGGGGAGCTGTTTTTT
CASSQVASGGELFF
>-|TRBV12-5|-|TRBJ1-4
TGTGCTAGTGGTTCCCTGACAGGCGCTAATGAAAAACTGTTTTTT
CASGSLTGANEKLFF
>-|TRBV29-1|-|TRBJ2-7
TGCAGCGCCAGGACAGCCGACGAGCAGTACTTC
CSARTADEQYF
>-|TRBV19|-|TRBJ2-4
TGTGCCACCAAGAGTTCCCTAGCCAAAAACATTCAGTACTTC
CATKSSLAKNIQYF
>-|TRBV5-1|-|TRBJ2-3
TGCGCCAGCAGCTTGGGCGGGCGCACAGATACGCAGTATTTT
CASSLGGRTDTQYF
>-|TRBV6-2/TRBV6-3|-|TRBJ2-3
TGTGCCAGCAGTTATGTCGTGGATACGCAGTATTTT
CASSYVVDTQYF
>-|TRBV3-1/TRBV3-2|-|TRBJ1-5
TGTGCCAGCAGCCAAGCCCGGGGGCAGCCCCAGCATTTT
CASSQARGQPQHF
>-|TRBV7-2|-|TRBJ2-2
TGTGCCAGCAGCCCCTTCGGAGGCAGGACTTATACCGGGGAGCTGTTTTTT
CASSPFGGRTYTGELFF
>-|TRBV29-1|TRBD1|TRBJ1-1
TGCAGCGCTTTAACAGGGGGCGAAACTGAAGCTTTCTTT
CSALTGGETEAFF
>-|TRBV27|TRBD1|TRBJ1-4
TGTGCCAGCAGTTTCGGTCCGGGACAGGGTGGAGAAGGAACTAATGAAAAACTGTTTTTT
CASSFGPGQGGEGTNEKLFF
>-|TRBV5-4|TRBD1|TRBJ1-1
TGTGCCAGCAGGCCTCGACAGGGAACGAACACTGAAGCTTTCTTT
CASRPRQGTNTEAFF
>once|TRBV5-1|-|TRBJ2-7
TGCGCCAGCAGCCCTGGTCGCAGTGGCTACGAGCAGTACTTC
CASSPGRSGYEQYF
>-|TRBV5-1|TRBD1|TRBJ1-1
TGCGCCAGCAACGACAGGGCGAGTACACTTGAAGCTTTCTTT
CASNDRASTLEAFF
>once|TRBV5-5|-|TRBJ2-7
TGTGCCAGCAGCTCTCCCCAGGGATTCGTCTCCTACGAGCAGTACTTC
CASSSPQGFVSYEQYF
>once|TRBV6-5|TRBD1|TRBJ2-2
TGTGCCAGTAGGACAGGGGGGAACACCGGGGAGCTGTTTTTT
CASRTGGNTGELFF
>many|TRBV6-1|TRBD2|TRBJ2-1
TGTGCCAGCAGTGAGCCAGCGGGGGGGCCGGGTGAGCAGTTCTTC
CASSEPAGGPGEQFF
>-|TRBV24-1|TRBD1|TRBJ1-2
TGTGCCACCAGTGGGGACAGGTCGAACTATGGCTACACCTTC
CATSGDRSNYGYTF
>-|TRBV3-1/TRBV3-2|-|TRBJ1-1
TGTGCCAGCAGCCAAGGTAGAGAGGGCACTGAAGCTTTCTTT
CASSQGREGTEAFF
>-|TRBV23-1|TRBD2|TRBJ2-2
TGCGCCAGCAGTCAACCGAGGGTACTAGCGGGGAAGGGGAACACCGGGGAGCTGTTTTTT
CASSQPRVLAGKGNTGELFF
>-|TRBV27|TRBD2|TRBJ2-1
TGTGCCAGCAGTTTTTCGACGGGAGGTAATGAGCAGTTCTTC
CASSFSTGGNEQFF
>-|TRBV10-3|-|TRBJ2-7
TGTGCCATCAGTGGCGTCTACGAGCAGTACTTC
CAISGVYEQYF
>-|TRBV2|TRBD2|TRBJ2-3
TGTGCCAGCAGACCGGGACTAGCGGTGATTGCAGATACGCAGTATTTT
CASRPGLAVIADTQYF
>few|TRBV4-3|TRBD2|TRBJ2-1
TGCGCCAGCAGCCAAGACCTAGGACTAGCGAATGAGCAGTTCTTC
CASSQDLGLANEQFF
>-|TRBV5-6|-|TRBJ2-3
TGTGCCAGCAGCTTGGGTATGCGGGGCCCTAGCACAGATACGCAGTATTTT
CASSLGMRGPSTDTQYF
>-|TRBV4-1|-|TRBJ2-1
TGCGCCAGCAGCCATAACGGGAAGAACAATGAGCAGTTCTTC
CASSHNGKNNEQFF
>few|TRBV11-2|TRBD1|TRBJ1-5
TGTGCCAGCAGCTTGGGACAGGCGCCTGGGCAGCCCCAGCATTTT
CASSLGQAPGQPQHF
>-|TRBV19|TRBD1|TRBJ1-2
TGTGCCAGTACCCAGAGACAGGGGAATCACTATGGCTACACCTTC
CASTQRQGNHYGYTF
>once|TRBV7-8|-|TRBJ1-5
TGTGCCAGCAGCTTAGAGGGACTCTATAGCAATCAGCCCCAGCATTTT
CASSLEGLYSNQPQHF
>-|TRBV7-9|-|TRBJ2-7
TGTGCCAGCAGCTTAGGGCTAGCCCTATCCTACGAGCAGTACTTC
CASSLGLALSYEQYF
>once|TRBV5-1|-|TRBJ2-3
TGCGCCAGCAGCCCGGGCTCTGGAGGAGGCACAGATACGCAGTATTTT
CASSPGSGGGTDTQYF
>-|TRBV6-1|TRBD1|TRBJ1-3
TGTGCCAGCAGTGGATATAGACAGGGCACGGGAAACACCATATATTTT
CASSGYRQGTGNTIYF
>-|TRBV21-1|-|TRBJ2-7
TGTGCCAGCAGCAAAGTTGGAGCGGGGGTAAACTACGAGCAGTACTTC
CASSKVGAGVNYEQYF